This T cell receptor (beta chain) originates from a study of blood T cells in healthy people across ages. Together with a sample-barcoded 5' primer, a J-beta primer mix was included in a second PCR lasting roughly 7 to 11 cycles. MiXCR, run by TCRdb on the 5' RACE reads, gives a single entry per CDR3 protein. The table shows some 1.4 million distinct CDR3 sequences, with about 40% occurring only once. There are many counts of this clonotype. This CDR3 comprises 11 residues. CDR1 and CDR2 (germline): DFQATT, SNEGSKA (reference sequence). This TCR was recovered from a woman between 18 and 29 years old in good health. This chain uses TRBV20-1 with TRBJ2-1, with D uncertain. What was sequenced was blood. The CDR3 DNA follows: TGCTCCATTAACTCTTACAATGAGCAGTTCTTC. This codes for CSINSYNEQFF.